Presented here are 10 T cell receptor beta chains from one specimen sequenced in a study of cytomegalovirus exposure and HLA in healthy donors. The PCR had 60 Vbeta and 13 Jbeta primers. TCRdb's table, derived via immunoSEQ multiplex PCR, lists solely in-frame clones and lacks some. Of about 180,000 clones listed, roughly four fifths are singletons. What was sequenced was PBMCs. Receptors were obtained from a male donor in good health and CMV-seronegative.

The rearrangement links TRBV5-5 to TRBJ2-3; 9 nucleotides line up with TRBD1. The CDR3 length is 14 residues. V shed 2 bases, J shed 5 bases, and the junction held 3 bases outside the gene matches. CDR1 is SGHKS and CDR2 is YYEKEE in the germline V gene (reference sequence). The CDR3 here is CASSFWTGEDTQYF. Written as DNA, the CDR3 is TGTGCCAGCAGCTTTTGGACAGGGGAAGATACGCAGTATTTT.

This clone was observed once. CDR3 sequence reads: CASSFAGGTSGNTIYF. The DNA for the CDR3 is TGCGCCAGCAGCTTTGCAGGGGGGACCTCTGGAAACACCATATATTTT. This chain uses TRBV5-1 with TRBJ1-3, with 7 bases that match TRBD1. CDR1 and CDR2 from the germline V gene are SGHRS and YFSETQ. This CDR3 is built from 16 residues. Trimming cost V 2 bases and J 0 bases; bases outside gene matches: 5.

There are a few counts of this clone. The V gene is TRBV6-5, the J gene TRBJ1-1; tentatively, D is TRBD1 (6 bases). Germline V gives CDR1 MNHEY, CDR2 SVGAGI. Trimming took 4 bases from V and 0 from J, leaving 12 bases between them. CDR3 length: 15 amino acids. The CDR3 sequence is CASSWGGAVNTEAFF. CDR3 coding DNA: TGTGCCAGCAGTTGGGGGGGGGCTGTGAACACTGAAGCTTTCTTT.

This clone was seen a single time. The chain joins TRBV6-5 to TRBJ1-3; TRBD1 matches 7 bases. Germline V gives CDR1 MNHEY, CDR2 SVGAGI. The CDR3 extends over 14 amino acids. Germline trimming cut 6 bases from V and 0 bases from J; bases unmatched to any gene: 2. The CDR3 region is CASSYRGSGNTIYF. CDR3 DNA: TGTGCCAGCAGCTACAGGGGCTCTGGAAACACCATATATTTT.

The chain joins TRBV5-6 to TRBJ1-1; D is ambiguous. The germline V and J ends were trimmed by 6 bases and 0 bases, with 15 bases remaining between them. The CDR3 spans 15 residues. CDR1 and CDR2 from the germline V gene are SGHDT and YYEEEE. CDR3 residues: CASKNWAQVNTEAFF. CDR3 nucleotides: TGTGCCAGCAAAAATTGGGCCCAAGTGAACACTGAAGCTTTCTTT.

The V gene is TRBV10-3, the J gene TRBJ1-1, with D perhaps matching TRBD1 (5 bases). CDR1 and CDR2 from the germline V gene are ENHRY and SYGVKD. Deletions cut 6 bases from V and 3 bases from J, with 11 bases between. This CDR3 is built from 13 residues. The CDR3 sequence: CAIRDTGYTEAFF. DNA for the CDR3: TGTGCCATCAGGGACACAGGATACACTGAAGCTTTCTTT.

The chain has TRBV28 and TRBJ2-5; tentative D call: TRBD1 (6 bases). V lost 7 bases and J 2 bases, leaving 11 bases between the germline ends. This CDR3 is built from 13 residues. Germline CDR1 is MDHEN and CDR2 is SYDVKM. In nucleotides, the CDR3 is TGTGCCAGCATAGGGACACCTCAAGAGACCCAGTACTTC. This sequence encodes CASIGTPQETQYF.

The chain combines TRBV9 with TRBJ2-1; 7 nucleotides match TRBD2. Germline V lookup: CDR1 SGDLS, CDR2 YYNGEE. CDR3 length equals 15 residues. The junction had 4 bases not matched to a gene; V was cut back by 4 bases and J by 0 bases. Here the CDR3 reads CASSSGGGSYNEQFF. CDR3 bases: TGTGCCAGCAGCTCAGGCGGGGGCTCCTACAATGAGCAGTTCTTC.

V is TRBV6-5 and J is TRBJ1-5; D remains ambiguous. The germline CDR1 and CDR2 sequences are MNHEY and SVGAGI. V was cut by 3 bases and J by 3 bases, with 6 bases left in between. CDR3 length: 13 residues. CDR3 loop: CASSYQHNQPQHF. The DNA for the CDR3 is TGTGCCAGCAGTTATCAACACAATCAGCCCCAGCATTTT.

There are a few counts of this clone. The V and J genes are TRBV2 and TRBJ1-5, with TRBD1 as a possible D gene (5 bases). Germline-derived CDR1 and CDR2 are SNHLY and FYNNEI. This CDR3 contains 16 residues. V lost 4 bases, J lost 0 bases, and 13 bases lay in between. CDR3 DNA sequence: TGTGCCAGCAGTGTGGGGCAGGATTATAGCAATCAGCCCCAGCATTTT. Its translation: CASSVGQDYSNQPQHF.